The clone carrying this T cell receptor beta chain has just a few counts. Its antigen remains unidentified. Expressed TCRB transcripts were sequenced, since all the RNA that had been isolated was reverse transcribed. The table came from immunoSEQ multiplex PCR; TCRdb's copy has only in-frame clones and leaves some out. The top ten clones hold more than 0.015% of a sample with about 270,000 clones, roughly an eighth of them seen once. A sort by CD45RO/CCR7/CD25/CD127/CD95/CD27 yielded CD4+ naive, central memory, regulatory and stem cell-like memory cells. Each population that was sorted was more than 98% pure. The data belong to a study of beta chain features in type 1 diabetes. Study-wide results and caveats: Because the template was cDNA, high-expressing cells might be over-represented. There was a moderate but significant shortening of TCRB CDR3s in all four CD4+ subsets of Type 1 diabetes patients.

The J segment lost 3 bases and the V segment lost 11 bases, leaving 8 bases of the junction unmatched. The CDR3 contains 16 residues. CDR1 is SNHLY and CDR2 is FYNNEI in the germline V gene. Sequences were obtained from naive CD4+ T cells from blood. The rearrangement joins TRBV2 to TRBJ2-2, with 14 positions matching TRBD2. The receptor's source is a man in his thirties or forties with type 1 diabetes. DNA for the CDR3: TGTGCCCGAGGGACTAGCGGGAGAGCCGACACCGGGGAGCTGTTTTTT. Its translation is CARGTSGRADTGELFF.